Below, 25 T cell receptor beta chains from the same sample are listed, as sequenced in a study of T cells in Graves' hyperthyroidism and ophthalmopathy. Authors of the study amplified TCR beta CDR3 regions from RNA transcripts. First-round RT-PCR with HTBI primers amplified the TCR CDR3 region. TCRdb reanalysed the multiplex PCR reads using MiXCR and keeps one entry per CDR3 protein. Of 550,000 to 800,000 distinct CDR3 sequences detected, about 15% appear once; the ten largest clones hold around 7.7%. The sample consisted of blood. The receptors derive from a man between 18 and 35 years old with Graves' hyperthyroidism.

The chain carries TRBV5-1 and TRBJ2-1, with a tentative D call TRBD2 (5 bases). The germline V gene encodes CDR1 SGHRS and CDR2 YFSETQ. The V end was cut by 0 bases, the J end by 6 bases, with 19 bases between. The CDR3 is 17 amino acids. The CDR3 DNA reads TGCGCCAGCAGCTTGGCATTTGCGGGTTCCGACCGCAATGAGCAGTTCTTC. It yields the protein CASSLAFAGSDRNEQFF.

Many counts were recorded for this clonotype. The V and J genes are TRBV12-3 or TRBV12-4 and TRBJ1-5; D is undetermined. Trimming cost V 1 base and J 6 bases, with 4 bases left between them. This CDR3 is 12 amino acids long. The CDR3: CASSLEVQPQHF. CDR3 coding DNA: TGTGCCAGCAGTTTAGAAGTTCAGCCCCAGCATTTT.

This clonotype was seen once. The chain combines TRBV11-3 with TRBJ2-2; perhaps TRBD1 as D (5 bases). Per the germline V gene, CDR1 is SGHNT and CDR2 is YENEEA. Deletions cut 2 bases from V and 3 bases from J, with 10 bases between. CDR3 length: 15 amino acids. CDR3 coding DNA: TGTGCCAGCAGCTTATTCCAGGGATACACCGGGGAGCTGTTTTTT. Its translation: CASSLFQGYTGELFF.

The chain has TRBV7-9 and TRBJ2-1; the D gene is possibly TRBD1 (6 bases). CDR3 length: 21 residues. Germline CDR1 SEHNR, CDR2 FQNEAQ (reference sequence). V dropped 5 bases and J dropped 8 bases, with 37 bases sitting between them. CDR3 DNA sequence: TGTGCCAGCAGCCCCAACCAATTCGGGACAAGGGGCACCTGGCTACAAGATGAGCAGTTCTTC. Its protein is CASSPNQFGTRGTWLQDEQFF.

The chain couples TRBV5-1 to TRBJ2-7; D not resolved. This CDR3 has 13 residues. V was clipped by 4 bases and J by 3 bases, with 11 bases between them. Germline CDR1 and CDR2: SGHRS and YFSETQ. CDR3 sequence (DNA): TGCGCCAGCAGCCCCGAAACCCTCTACGAGCAGTACTTC. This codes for CASSPETLYEQYF.

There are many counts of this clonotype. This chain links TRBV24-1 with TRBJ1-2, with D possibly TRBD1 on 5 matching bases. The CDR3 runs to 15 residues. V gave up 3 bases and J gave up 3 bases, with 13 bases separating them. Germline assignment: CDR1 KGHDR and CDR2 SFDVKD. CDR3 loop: CATSDVRGTDYGYTF. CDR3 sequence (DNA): TGTGCCACCAGTGATGTCCGGGGGACGGACTATGGCTACACCTTC.

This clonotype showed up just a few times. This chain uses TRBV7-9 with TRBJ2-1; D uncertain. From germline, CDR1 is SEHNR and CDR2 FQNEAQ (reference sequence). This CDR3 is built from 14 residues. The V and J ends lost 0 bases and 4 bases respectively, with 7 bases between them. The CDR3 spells CASSLAQHYNEQFF. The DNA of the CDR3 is TGTGCCAGCAGCTTAGCGCAACATTACAATGAGCAGTTCTTC.

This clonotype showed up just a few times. In DNA form, the CDR3 reads TGTGCCAGCAGCCTCCAATTGACAGCTAACTATGGCTACACCTTC. The encoded protein is CASSLQLTANYGYTF. The rearrangement uses TRBV3-1 and TRBJ1-2, with D tentatively TRBD1 (5 bases). The CDR3 runs 15 residues. Trimming stripped 4 bases from V and 0 bases from J, with 12 bases between. CDR1 and CDR2 (germline): LGHDT, YNNKEL (reference sequence).

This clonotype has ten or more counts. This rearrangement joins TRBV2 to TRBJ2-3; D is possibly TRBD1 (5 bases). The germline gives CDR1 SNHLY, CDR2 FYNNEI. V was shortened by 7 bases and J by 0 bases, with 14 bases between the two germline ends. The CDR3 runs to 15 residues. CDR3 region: CASIPGLYSTDTQYF. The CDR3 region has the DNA TGTGCCAGCATTCCAGGGCTTTATAGCACAGATACGCAGTATTTT. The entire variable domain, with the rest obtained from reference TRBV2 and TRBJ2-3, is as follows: EPEVTQTPSHQVTQMGQEVILRCVPISNHLYFYWYRQILGQKVEFLVSFYNNEISEKSEIFDDQFSVERPDGSNFTLKIRSTKLEDSAMYFCASIPGLYSTDTQYFGPGTRLTVL.

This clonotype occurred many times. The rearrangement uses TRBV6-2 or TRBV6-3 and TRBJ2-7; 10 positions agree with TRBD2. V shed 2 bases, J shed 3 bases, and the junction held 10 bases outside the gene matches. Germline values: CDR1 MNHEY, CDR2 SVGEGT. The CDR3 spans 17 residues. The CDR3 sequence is CASSYTRLAGGFYEQYF. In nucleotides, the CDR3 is TGTGCCAGCAGTTACACGCGACTAGCGGGCGGTTTCTACGAGCAGTACTTC.

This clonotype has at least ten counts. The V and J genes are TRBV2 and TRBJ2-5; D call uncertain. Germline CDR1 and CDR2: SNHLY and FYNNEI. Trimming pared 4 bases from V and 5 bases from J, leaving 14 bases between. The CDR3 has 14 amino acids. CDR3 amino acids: CASSGHIFGETQYF. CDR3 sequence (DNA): TGTGCCAGCAGTGGTCATATATTCGGGGAGACCCAGTACTTC.

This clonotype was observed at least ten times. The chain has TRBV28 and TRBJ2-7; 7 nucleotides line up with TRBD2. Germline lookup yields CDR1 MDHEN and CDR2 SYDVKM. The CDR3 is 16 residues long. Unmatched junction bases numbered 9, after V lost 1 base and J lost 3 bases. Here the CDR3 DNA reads TGTGCCAGCAGTTTATCCGCCGGGGGGATATACTACGAGCAGTACTTC. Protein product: CASSLSAGGIYYEQYF.

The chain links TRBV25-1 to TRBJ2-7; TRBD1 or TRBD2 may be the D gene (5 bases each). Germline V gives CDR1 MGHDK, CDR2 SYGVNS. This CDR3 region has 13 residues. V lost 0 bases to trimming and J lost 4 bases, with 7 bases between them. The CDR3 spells CASSEYGGYEQYF. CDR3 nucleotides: TGTGCCAGCAGTGAATATGGGGGTTACGAGCAGTACTTC.

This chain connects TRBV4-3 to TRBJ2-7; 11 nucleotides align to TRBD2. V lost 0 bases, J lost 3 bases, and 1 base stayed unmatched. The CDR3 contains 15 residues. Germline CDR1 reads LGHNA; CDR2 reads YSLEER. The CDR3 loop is CASSQDTSGGYEQYF. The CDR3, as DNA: TGCGCCAGCAGCCAAGACACTAGCGGGGGCTACGAGCAGTACTTC.

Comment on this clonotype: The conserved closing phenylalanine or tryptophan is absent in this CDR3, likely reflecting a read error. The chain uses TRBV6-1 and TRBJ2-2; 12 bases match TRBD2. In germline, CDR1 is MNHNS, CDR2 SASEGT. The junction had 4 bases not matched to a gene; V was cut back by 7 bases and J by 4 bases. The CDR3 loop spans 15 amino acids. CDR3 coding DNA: TGTGCCAGCAAAGGACTAGCGGGAAGCACCGGGGAGCTGTTTCTT. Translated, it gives CASKGLAGSTGELFL.

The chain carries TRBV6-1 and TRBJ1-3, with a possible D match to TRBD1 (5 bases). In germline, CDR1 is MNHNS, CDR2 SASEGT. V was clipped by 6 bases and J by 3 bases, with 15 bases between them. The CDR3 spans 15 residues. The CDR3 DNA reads TGTGCCAGCAGAGCGGGACGGGGAAGTGGAAACACCATATATTTT. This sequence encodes CASRAGRGSGNTIYF.

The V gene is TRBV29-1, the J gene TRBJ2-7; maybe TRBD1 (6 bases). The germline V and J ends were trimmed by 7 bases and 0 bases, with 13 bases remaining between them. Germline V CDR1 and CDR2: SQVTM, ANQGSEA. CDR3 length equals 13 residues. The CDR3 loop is CSARRTDSYEQYF. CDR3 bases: TGCAGCGCAAGGCGGACAGACTCCTACGAGCAGTACTTC.

For the CDR3, the DNA is TGCAGCGGCTTGGTGGGGTATTCTTCCTACGAGCAGTACTTC. Amino acid sequence: CSGLVGYSSYEQYF. The rearrangement joins TRBV29-1 to TRBJ2-7; D ambiguous. The CDR3 totals 14 residues. V was trimmed by 7 bases and J by 1 base, leaving 17 bases between them. Germline CDR1 is SQVTM and CDR2 is ANQGSEA.

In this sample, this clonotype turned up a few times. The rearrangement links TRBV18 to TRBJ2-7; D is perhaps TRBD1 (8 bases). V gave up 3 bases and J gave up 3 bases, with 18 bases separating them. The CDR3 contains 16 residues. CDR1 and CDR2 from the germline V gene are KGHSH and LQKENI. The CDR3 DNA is TGTGCCAGCTCACCCGTAGGACAGGGACTATACTACGAGCAGTACTTC. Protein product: CASSPVGQGLYYEQYF.

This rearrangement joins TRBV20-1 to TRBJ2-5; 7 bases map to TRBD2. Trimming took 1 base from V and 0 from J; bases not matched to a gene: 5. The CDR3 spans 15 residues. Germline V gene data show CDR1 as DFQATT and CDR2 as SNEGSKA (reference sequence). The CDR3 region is CSARGASGHQETQYF. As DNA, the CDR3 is TGCAGTGCTAGAGGGGCTAGCGGACACCAAGAGACCCAGTACTTC.

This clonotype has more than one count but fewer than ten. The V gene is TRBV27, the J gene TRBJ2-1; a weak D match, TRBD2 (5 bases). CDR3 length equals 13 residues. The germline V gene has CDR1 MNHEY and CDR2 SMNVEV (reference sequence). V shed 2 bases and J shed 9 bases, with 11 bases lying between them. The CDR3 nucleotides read TGTGCCAGCAGTTTACCGGGATCCGGTGAGCAGTTCTTC. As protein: CASSLPGSGEQFF.

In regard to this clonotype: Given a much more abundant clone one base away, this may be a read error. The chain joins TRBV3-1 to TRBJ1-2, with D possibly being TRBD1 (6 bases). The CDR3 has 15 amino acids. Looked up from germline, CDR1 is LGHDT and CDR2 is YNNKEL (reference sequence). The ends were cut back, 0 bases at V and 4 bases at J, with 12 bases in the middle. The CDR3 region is CASSQDQSGVYGYTF. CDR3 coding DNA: TGTGCCAGCAGCCAAGATCAATCAGGGGTCTATGGCTACACCTTC.

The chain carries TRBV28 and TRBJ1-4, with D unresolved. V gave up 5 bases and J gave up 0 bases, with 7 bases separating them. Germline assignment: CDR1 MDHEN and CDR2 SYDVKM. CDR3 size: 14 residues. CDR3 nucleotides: TGTGCCAGCAGTCGGGCCCCAACTAATGAAAAACTGTTTTTT. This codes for CASSRAPTNEKLFF.

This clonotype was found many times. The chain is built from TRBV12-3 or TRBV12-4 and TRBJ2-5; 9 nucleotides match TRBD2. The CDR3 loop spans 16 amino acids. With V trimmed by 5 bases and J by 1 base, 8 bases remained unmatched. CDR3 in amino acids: CASSPRGGGPQETQYF. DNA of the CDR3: TGTGCCAGCAGTCCGCGGGGGGGAGGGCCCCAAGAGACCCAGTACTTC.

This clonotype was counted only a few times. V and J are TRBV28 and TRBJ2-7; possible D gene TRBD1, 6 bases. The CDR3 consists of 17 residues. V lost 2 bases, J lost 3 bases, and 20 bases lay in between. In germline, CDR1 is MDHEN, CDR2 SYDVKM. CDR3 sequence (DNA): TGTGCCAGCAGTTTAATGGGCTGGGACACCCCATACTACGAGCAGTACTTC. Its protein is CASSLMGWDTPYYEQYF.